Each of the 6 T cell receptor beta chains below was sequenced from the same sample in a study of T cell repertoires in cytomegalovirus infection. Each CDR3 protein is one row after TCRdb ran MiXCR on the reads. The sample consists of around 800,000 distinct CDR3 sequences, over 25% of them appearing once. Their cognate antigens are unknown. Here the sequenced sample was cultured CD8+ T cells from PBMCs, taken from culture after CMV antigen stimulation. The source is a human donor in good health (CMV status not recorded). Some clones in this sample may be carry-over from other donors' samples.

This clonotype showed up just a few times. The CDR3 DNA reads TGTGCCAGCAATGATTTTTCGGGCCCGGGGGGCGGCTATGGCTACACCTTC. Amino acids: CASNDFSGPGGGYGYTF. The V call is TRBV2, the J call TRBJ1-2; possible D gene TRBD1, 6 bases. V was trimmed by 7 bases and J by 4 bases, leaving 25 bases between them. CDR1 SNHLY and CDR2 FYNNEI come from the germline V gene. This CDR3 has 17 amino acids. The full variable domain, with the rest looked up from reference TRBV2 and TRBJ1-2, is EPEVTQTPSHQVTQMGQEVILRCVPISNHLYFYWYRQILGQKVEFLVSFYNNEISEKSEIFDDQFSVERPDGSNFTLKIRSTKLEDSAMYFCASNDFSGPGGGYGYTFGSGTRLTVV.

The chain recombines TRBV7-9 with TRBJ1-1, with D hard to call. V dropped 2 bases and J dropped 3 bases, with 16 bases sitting between them. CDR3 length: 16 residues. Germline lookup yields CDR1 SEHNR and CDR2 FQNEAQ (reference sequence). CDR3 sequence reads: CASSLTAWEWDTEAFF. CDR3 nucleotide sequence: TGTGCCAGCAGCTTAACTGCGTGGGAGTGGGACACTGAAGCTTTCTTT.

This chain joins TRBV12-5 and TRBJ1-1; D remains ambiguous. The CDR3 has 14 amino acids. Germline-derived CDR1 and CDR2 are LGHNT and FRNRAP. CDR3 DNA sequence: TGTACTCCCCGAAGACGGAAGATGAACACTGAAGCTTTCTTT. Translation: CTPRRRKMNTEAFF.

This clonotype has a handful of counts. A read error may account for a junction end that differs from germline. The chain links TRBV7-2 to TRBJ1-2; unclear D gene. The V gene's germline CDR1 is SGHTA and CDR2 FQGNSA. This CDR3 has 8 amino acids. The CDR3, as DNA: TGTGCCAGCAGCCCACTGATCTTC. It codes for CASSPLIF.

The CDR3 reads CASSPVGGSTTGELFF. DNA of the CDR3: TGTGCCAGCAGCCCCGTCGGGGGATCTACCACCGGGGAGCTGTTTTTT. The chain carries TRBV7-9 and TRBJ2-2, with D perhaps matching TRBD2 (6 bases). Germline V gene sequence: CDR1 SEHNR, CDR2 FQNEAQ (reference sequence). V was shortened by 5 bases and J by 4 bases, with 17 bases between the two germline ends. CDR3 length: 16 residues.

This clonotype was seen more than once but under ten times. This chain connects TRBV20-1 to TRBJ1-3, with 9 bases aligning to TRBD1. The CDR3 extends over 17 amino acids. The germline gives CDR1 DFQATT, CDR2 SNEGSKA (reference sequence). The trim removed 4 bases at V and 0 bases at J, leaving 10 bases unmatched. This CDR3 reads CSATDYRGPISGNTIYF. DNA for the CDR3: TGCAGTGCTACCGACTACAGGGGGCCTATCTCTGGAAACACCATATATTTT.